The TCR beta chain described here comes from a study of CD8 T cells in ankylosing spondylitis (dated by TCRdb to 2017 to 2019). At the level of the whole study: The study set out to find disease-linked TCR variants by profiling T cell receptor beta repertoires in ankylosing spondylitis patients and healthy donors. The whole study cohort included 108 healthy donors and 20 to 30 ankylosing spondylitis patients. Samples of peripheral blood were taken, and for ankylosing spondylitis patients, synovial fluid was collected as well. Paper-wide results and their limitations: The disease-linked clones were reported as significantly enriched in matched synovial fluid samples from ankylosing spondylitis patients. In peripheral blood, the disease-linked clones were found at relatively low frequencies and had a CD8+ phenotype. Some motif variants had previously been reported in the synovial fluid and blood of reactive arthritis patients, which suggests shared mechanisms of disease initiation. Blood from ankylosing spondylitis patients appeared to be characterized by a TCR beta motif made up of about 8 highly homologous amino acid variants.

The instrument was an Illumina HiSeq 2500. Quantitative 5'-RACE with molecular barcodes was the method used to prepare the TCR beta libraries. Under the source paper's analysis protocol: A new computational method, built on a probabilistic model of VDJ rearrangement, was used to identify disease-linked TCR variants. TCRdb reanalyzed the raw reads on its own, using fastp at Q25 for trimming and MiXCR for clone calling, and kept in-frame beta chains. Rows are combined by CDR3 protein, so each entry shows the most common genes and DNA. None of the V and J calls come from the authors' own analysis; TCRdb made them. This sample holds around 450,000 distinct CDR3 sequences; 25% to 30% were observed only once. About 0.9% of the sample goes to the ten largest clones. This clonotype was counted only a few times. The clone's antigen remains unknown. No per-base quality is available; no much larger clone lies one base away.

Trimming at the junction amounts to 1 base on V and 3 bases on J, and the germline ends lie 10 bases apart. Inclusive of the bounding cysteine and valine, the CDR3 is 14 residues long. Only CDR3 DNA remains: 42 bases, in frame from the first base. For CDR1 and CDR2, the germline V gene lists SGHAT and FQNNGV. Sequenced input: blood, either unsorted or a sorted T cell fraction (not recorded which). The rearranged chain carries TRBV11-2 and TRBJ2-7; a confident D gene designation cannot be given. The TCR comes from a male donor with ankylosing spondylitis. The CDR3 region has the sequence CASSLAPPSYEQYV. The nucleotide sequence is given as TGTGCCAGCAGCTTAGCCCCCCCGAGCTACGAGCAGTACGTC.